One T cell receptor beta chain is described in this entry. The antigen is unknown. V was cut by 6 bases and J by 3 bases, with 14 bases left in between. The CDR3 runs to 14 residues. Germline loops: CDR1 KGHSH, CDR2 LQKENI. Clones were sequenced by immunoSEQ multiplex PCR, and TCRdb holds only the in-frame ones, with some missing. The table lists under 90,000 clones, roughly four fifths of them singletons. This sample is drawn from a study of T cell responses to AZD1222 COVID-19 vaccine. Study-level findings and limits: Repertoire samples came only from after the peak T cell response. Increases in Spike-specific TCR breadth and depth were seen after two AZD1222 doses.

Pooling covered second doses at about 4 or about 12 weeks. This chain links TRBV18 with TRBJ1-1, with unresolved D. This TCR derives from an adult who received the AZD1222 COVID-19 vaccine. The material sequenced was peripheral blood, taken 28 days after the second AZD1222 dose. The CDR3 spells CASSPRDRYTEAFF. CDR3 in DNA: TGTGCCAGCTCGCCGCGTGACCGGTACACTGAAGCTTTCTTT.